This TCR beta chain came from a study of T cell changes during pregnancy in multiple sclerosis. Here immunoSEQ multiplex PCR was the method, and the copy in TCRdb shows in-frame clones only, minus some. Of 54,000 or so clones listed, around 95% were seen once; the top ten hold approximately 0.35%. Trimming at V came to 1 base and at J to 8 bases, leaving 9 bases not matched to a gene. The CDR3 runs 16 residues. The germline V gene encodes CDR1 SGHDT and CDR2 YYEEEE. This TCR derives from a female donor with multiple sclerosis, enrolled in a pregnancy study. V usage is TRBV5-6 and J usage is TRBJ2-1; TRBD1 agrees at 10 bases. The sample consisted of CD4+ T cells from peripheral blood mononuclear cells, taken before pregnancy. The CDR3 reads CASSLWGGQGTDEQFF. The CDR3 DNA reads TGTGCCAGCAGCTTGTGGGGGGGACAGGGGACAGATGAGCAGTTCTTC.